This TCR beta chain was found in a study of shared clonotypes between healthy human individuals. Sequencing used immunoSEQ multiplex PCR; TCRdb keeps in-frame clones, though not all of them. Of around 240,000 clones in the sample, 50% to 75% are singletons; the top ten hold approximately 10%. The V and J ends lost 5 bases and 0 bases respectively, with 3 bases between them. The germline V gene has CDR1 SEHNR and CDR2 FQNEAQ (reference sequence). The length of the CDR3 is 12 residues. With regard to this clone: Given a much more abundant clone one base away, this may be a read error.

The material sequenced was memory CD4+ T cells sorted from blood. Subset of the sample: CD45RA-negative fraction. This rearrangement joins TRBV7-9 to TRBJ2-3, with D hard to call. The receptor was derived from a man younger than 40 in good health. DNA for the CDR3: TGTGCCAGCAGCCCGAGCACAGATACGCAGTATTTT. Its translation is CASSPSTDTQYF.